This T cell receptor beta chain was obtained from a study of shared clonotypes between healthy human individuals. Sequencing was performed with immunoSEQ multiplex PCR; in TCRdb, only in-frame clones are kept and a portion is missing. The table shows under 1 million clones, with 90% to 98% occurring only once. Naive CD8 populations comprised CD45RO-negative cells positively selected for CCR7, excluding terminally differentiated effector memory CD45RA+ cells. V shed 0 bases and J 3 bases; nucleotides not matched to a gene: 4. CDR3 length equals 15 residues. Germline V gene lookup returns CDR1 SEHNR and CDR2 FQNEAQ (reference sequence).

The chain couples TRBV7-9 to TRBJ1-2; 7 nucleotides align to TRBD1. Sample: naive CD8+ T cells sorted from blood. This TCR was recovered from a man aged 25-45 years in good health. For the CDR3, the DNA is TGTGCCAGCAGCTTAGCGCGAACAGGGGACTATGGCTACACCTTC. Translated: CASSLARTGDYGYTF.